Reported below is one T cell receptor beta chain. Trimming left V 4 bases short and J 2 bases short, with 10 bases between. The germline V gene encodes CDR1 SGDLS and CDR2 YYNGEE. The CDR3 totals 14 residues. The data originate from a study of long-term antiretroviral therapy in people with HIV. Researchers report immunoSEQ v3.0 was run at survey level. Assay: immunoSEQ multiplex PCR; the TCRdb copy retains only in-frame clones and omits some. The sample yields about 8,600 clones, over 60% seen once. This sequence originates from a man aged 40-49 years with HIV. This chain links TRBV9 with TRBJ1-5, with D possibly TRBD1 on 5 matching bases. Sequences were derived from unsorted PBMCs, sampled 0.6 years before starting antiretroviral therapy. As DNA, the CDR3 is TGTGCCAGCAGCCCTCGGGGCGGCAATCAGCCCCAGCATTTT. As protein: CASSPRGGNQPQHF.